Below, one TCR beta chain is given with its context. TCRdb called the RT-PCR reads again in MiXCR, with one record for every CDR3 protein. The sample yields hundreds of thousands of distinct CDR3 sequences, around 14% seen once. CDR3 size: 13 residues. V shed 1 base and J shed 10 bases, with 10 bases lying between them. Germline V gene sequence: CDR1 LGHDT, CDR2 YNNKEL (reference sequence). The gene calls are TRBV3-1 and TRBJ2-2, with a tentative D call TRBD1 (6 bases). Material: memory CD4+ T cells from blood. This clonotype was obtained from a female donor in good health, serving as a healthy control. The CDR3 region is CASSQVQGVELFF. CDR3 sequence (DNA): TGTGCCAGCAGCCAAGTACAGGGTGTGGAGCTGTTTTTT.